The TCR beta chain described here comes from a study of patients and donors after allogeneic stem cell transplantation. This clonotype was counted only a few times. TCRdb called the RT-PCR reads again in MiXCR, with one record for every CDR3 protein. Of roughly 960,000 distinct CDR3 sequences in the sample, 18% were seen once. The CDR3 spans 12 residues. V lost 5 bases to trimming and J lost 8 bases, with 9 bases between them. This rearrangement joins TRBV12-3 or TRBV12-4 to TRBJ1-4; possible D gene TRBD1, 5 bases. This receptor was taken from a human donor who was either an allogeneic HSCT recipient or a stem cell or donor lymphocyte infusion donor (not recorded which). It is not recorded whose cells these are; they may come from a transplant donor. The sample was blood, either unsorted or a sorted T cell fraction (not recorded which). The CDR3 loop is CASSGAGEKLFF. CDR3 bases: TGTGCCAGCAGTGGGGCTGGCGAAAAACTGTTTTTT.